This entry concerns a single T cell receptor (beta chain). Its specificity is unknown. TCRdb re-called the reads with MiXCR, one entry per CDR3 protein. The table lists under 150,000 distinct CDR3 sequences, about 30% of them singletons, with around two fifths in the top ten. This sample is drawn from a study of T cell repertoires in cytomegalovirus infection. Study as a whole: Alongside well-studied HLA-B-restricted CMV epitopes, recently identified HLA-C-restricted CMV epitopes were also used. Indicated by public TCR beta signatures were CMV infection and matching HLA type.

Trimming took off 4 bases at V and 3 bases at J, with 10 bases between the two ends. Germline lookup yields CDR1 SGHVS and CDR2 FQNEAQ. CDR3 size: 13 residues. General observations from the study: Clonotype analysis showed dominance of the ex vivo response by HLA-C-restricted CMV-specific TCR beta clonotypes. Individuals carrying CMV plus the relevant HLA were identified by cumulative frequency of public TCR beta families.

Material: CD8+ T cells from cultured PBMCs, obtained from culture after CMV antigen stimulation. This rearrangement joins TRBV7-8 to TRBJ2-7, with D perhaps TRBD2 (5 bases). This receptor was taken from a human donor in good health (CMV status not recorded). Some clones in this sample may be carry-over from other donors' samples. In nucleotides, the CDR3 is TGTGCCAGCAGCTGGACTGGGGTCTACGAGCAGTACTTC. Translated, it gives CASSWTGVYEQYF.